The present T cell receptor (beta chain) was sequenced within a study of Graves' ophthalmopathy and Graves' hyperthyroidism. Study results and caveats: Distinction of ophthalmopathy from stable hyperthyroidism by a 13-signature model reached about 87% sensitivity and 75% to 84% specificity. Sensitivity of over 60% and specificity of 72.22% were achieved by the model that predicted ophthalmopathy progression.

Amplification of TCR beta CDR3 regions used RNA transcripts. The first round was an RT-PCR with HTBI primers, and the second round was a multiplex PCR. TCRdb re-derived calls from the multiplex PCR reads in MiXCR, one entry per CDR3 protein. The sample contains about 400,000 distinct CDR3 sequences, around a fifth of which appear only once. V dropped 2 bases and J dropped 4; count of bases not matched to a gene: 3. Germline CDR1 reads MDHEN; CDR2 reads SYDVKM. There are 14 residues in the CDR3. The authors defined stable hyperthyroidism as no ophthalmopathy within 18 months of follow-up. The diagnostic workup employed clinical symptoms, serum thyroxine, TRAb, thyroid ultrasound and orbital computed tomography. This clonotype was picked up many times. Its specificity is not known.

This TCR came from a woman aged 18-29 years with stable Graves' hyperthyroidism. The sequencing input was peripheral blood. V gene TRBV28 combines with J gene TRBJ2-5; 8 positions agree with TRBD1. The CDR3 protein is CASSLPGQGETQYF. The CDR3 DNA follows: TGTGCCAGCAGTTTACCCGGACAGGGAGAGACCCAGTACTTC.